This T cell receptor beta chain appears in the sequencing data of a study of cytomegalovirus exposure and HLA in healthy donors. Study-level points and caveats: TCR beta chains numbering more than 150 were designated cytomegalovirus-associated. Most TCR sequences proved rare, with some public TCRs found in many donors. In vitro experiments confirmed that three CMV-associated chains were specific for CMV antigens.

TCRdb's table, derived via immunoSEQ multiplex PCR, lists solely in-frame clones and lacks some. The sample has under 95,000 clones, nearly 95% seen once. Remarks on this clone: Its target is not known.

In germline, CDR1 is SGHTA, CDR2 FQGNSA. V dropped 5 bases and J dropped 4; count of bases not matched to a gene: 5. This CDR3 has 14 amino acids. This chain uses TRBV7-2 with TRBJ1-5, with 7 bases lining up with TRBD1. The TCR originated in a woman younger than 35 in good health and CMV-seronegative. What was sequenced was PBMCs. The CDR3 DNA reads TGTGCCAGCAGCCCCGGACAGGCTAATCAGCCCCAGCATTTT. Translation gives CASSPGQANQPQHF.